Presented here are 18 T cell receptor beta chains from one specimen sequenced in a study of human T cells and chemical hapten exposure (dated by TCRdb to the early 2020s). This specimen's time point label, interpreted: patch test 1, 2 weeks after DPC sensitization. The treatment or condition tag for this specimen amounts to: therapeutic diphenylcyclopropenone sensitization with weekly scalp DPC. The library was prepared using RACE. This sample was sequenced with a NextSeq 500. The raw public data were reprocessed by TCRdb itself: fastp quality trimming at Q25, MiXCR clonotype calling, in-frame beta chains only. Records with the same CDR3 protein are collapsed into one entry carrying the most frequent genes and DNA. Counted in this sample were roughly 180,000 distinct CDR3 sequences; approximately 20% of them appeared once. Approximately 6.4% of the sample comes from the top ten. The specimen was whole blood, collected in connection with sensitization to the hapten diphenylcyclopropenone (DPC). The receptor source for this set is a woman aged 45 to 65 with alopecia areata. Some clones in this sample may be carry-over from other donors' samples.

The chain recombines TRBV29-1 with TRBJ1-2; weak D call: TRBD1 (5 bases). In germline, CDR1 is SQVTM, CDR2 ANQGSEA. Trimming took off 1 base at V and 8 bases at J, with 17 bases between the two ends. There are 14 residues in the CDR3. CDR3 amino acids: CSVEGAGGREGYTF. The DNA of the CDR3 is TGCAGCGTTGAAGGGGCCGGGGGAAGGGAGGGCTACACCTTC.

In its sample, this clonotype was seen a few times. The CDR3 here is CATSRVMGQGTEAFF. DNA for the CDR3: TGTGCCACCAGCAGAGTGATGGGACAGGGCACTGAAGCTTTCTTT. The rearrangement links TRBV15 to TRBJ1-1, with 9 bases fitting TRBD1. Germline lookup yields CDR1 LNHNV and CDR2 YYDKDF (reference sequence). Trimming at V came to 1 base and at J to 4 bases, leaving 4 bases not matched to a gene. This CDR3 region has 15 residues.

The CDR3, as DNA: TGTGCCAGGACACGGGACAGGGTCTACGAGCAGTACTTC. Amino acids: CARTRDRVYEQYF. The chain joins TRBV6-5 to TRBJ2-7; TRBD1 matches 9 bases. Germline assignment: CDR1 MNHEY and CDR2 SVGAGI. J was trimmed by 3 bases and V by 9 bases; bases with no gene match: 6. This CDR3 has 13 residues.

This clonotype has just a few counts. This chain joins TRBV20-1 and TRBJ2-7; 7 nucleotides align to TRBD2. The CDR3 covers 12 residues. With 5 bases clipped from V and 6 bases from J, the junction kept 7 bases outside the gene matches. The germline gives CDR1 DFQATT, CDR2 SNEGSKA (reference sequence). The CDR3 bases are TGCAGTGCTCTCCCATGGGGGGGCGAGCAGTACTTC. It specifies CSALPWGGEQYF.

This clonotype was seen more than once but under ten times. This CDR3 reads CASSLSEGRHEQYF. The DNA of the CDR3 is TGTGCCAGCAGTTTATCCGAGGGGCGCCACGAGCAGTACTTC. This chain joins TRBV12-3 or TRBV12-4 and TRBJ2-7; D is possibly TRBD1 or TRBD2 (5 bases each). The CDR3 has 14 amino acids. V was trimmed by 2 bases and J by 5 bases, leaving 13 bases between them.

The J gene is TRBJ2-2, the V gene TRBV6-1; no reliable D call. Germline V gene sequence: CDR1 MNHNS, CDR2 SASEGT. Trimming cost V 9 bases and J 8 bases, with 10 bases left between them. This CDR3 spans 11 amino acids. CDR3 loop: CASTGAGELFF. Here the CDR3 DNA reads TGTGCCAGTACTGGAGCTGGGGAGCTGTTTTTT.

This clonotype was observed a handful of times. CDR3 nucleotides: TGTGCCAGCAGCTTAAGTATAGGGCAGCAAACTAGCCAAGAGACCCAGTACTTC. It is translated as CASSLSIGQQTSQETQYF. This chain links TRBV11-3 with TRBJ2-5, with a weak D call TRBD2 (5 bases). Germline CDR1 SGHNT, CDR2 YENEEA. The V gene lost 2 bases and the J gene lost 1 base, with 20 bases spanning the gap. This CDR3 is 18 amino acids long.

This clonotype was recorded a few times. CDR3 sequence: CASSAWRDTGELFF. In nucleotides, the CDR3 is TGTGCCAGCAGCGCATGGCGGGACACCGGGGAGCTGTTTTTT. The genes are TRBV7-9 and TRBJ2-2; D perhaps matches TRBD2 (5 bases). Trimming shortened V by 5 bases and J by 3 bases, and 10 bases separated the two germline ends. In germline, CDR1 is SEHNR, CDR2 FQNEAQ (reference sequence). This CDR3 comprises 14 residues.

The V gene is TRBV11-3, the J gene TRBJ2-3; tentatively, D is TRBD2 (6 bases). Germline assignment: CDR1 SGHNT and CDR2 YENEEA. Deletions cut 2 bases from V and 8 bases from J, with 11 bases between. The CDR3 totals 13 residues. CDR3 bases: TGTGCCAGCAGCTTACGGGAGTCGGGTACGCAGTATTTT. Translation: CASSLRESGTQYF.

The rearrangement joins TRBV7-2 to TRBJ2-3; 10 nucleotides match TRBD1. This CDR3 has 17 amino acids. V was pared by 4 bases and J by 0 bases, with 7 bases of the junction left unmatched. Looked up from germline, CDR1 is SGHTA and CDR2 is FQGNSA. The CDR3 region is CASSSSGTGASTDTQYF. The CDR3 coding sequence is TGTGCCAGCAGCTCTTCCGGGACAGGGGCAAGCACAGATACGCAGTATTTT.

This clonotype appeared a few times. The rearrangement uses TRBV7-2 and TRBJ2-1; tentatively, D is TRBD2 (6 bases). Germline V CDR1 and CDR2: SGHTA, FQGNSA. CDR3 size: 15 residues. V was shortened by 3 bases and J by 2 bases, with 11 bases between the two germline ends. The CDR3 nucleotides are TGTGCCAGCAGCTTCAATCGGGAGACCTACAATGAGCAGTTCTTC. Amino acid sequence: CASSFNRETYNEQFF.

V gene TRBV20-1 combines with J gene TRBJ1-6, with 7 bases fitting TRBD1. Germline V gives CDR1 DFQATT, CDR2 SNEGSKA (reference sequence). CDR3 length: 17 amino acids. After removal of 3 bases from V and 0 bases from J, the junction contained 8 bases not matched to a gene. DNA of the CDR3: TGCAGTGCTAGGGGAGACAGGGAAAGCTCCTATAATTCACCCCTCCACTTT. Translated, it gives CSARGDRESSYNSPLHF.

This clonotype was recorded a few times. The V gene is TRBV5-1, the J gene TRBJ2-2; 7 bases line up with TRBD1. Germline CDR1 reads SGHRS; CDR2 reads YFSETQ. The CDR3 covers 15 residues. V lost 4 bases and J lost 4; bases outside the gene matches: 7. The CDR3 spells CASSRSRDSTGELFF. The CDR3 bases are TGCGCCAGCAGCCGGTCCCGGGACAGCACCGGGGAGCTGTTTTTT.

This clonotype was seen more than once but under ten times. CDR3 protein: CAWDSGTANSPLHF. Written as DNA, the CDR3 is TGTGCCTGGGACTCCGGGACGGCCAATTCACCCCTCCACTTT. This chain joins TRBV30 and TRBJ1-6; perhaps TRBD1 as D (5 bases). V lost 5 bases to trimming and J lost 7 bases, with 15 bases between them. Germline loops: CDR1 GTSNPN, CDR2 SVGIG (reference sequence). The length of the CDR3 is 14 residues. The variable domain in full, completed from reference TRBV30 and TRBJ1-6, reads SQTIHQWPATLVQPVGSPLSLECTVEGTSNPNLYWYRQAAGRGLQLLFYSVGIGQISSEVPQNLSASRPQDRQFILSSKKLLLSDSGFYLCAWDSGTANSPLHFGNGTRLTVT.

This clonotype was found a few times. The CDR3 DNA reads TGCAGCGTTTGGGGGGGGGACGAGCAGTACTTC. It specifies CSVWGGDEQYF. The chain recombines TRBV29-1 with TRBJ2-7, with 7 nucleotides matching TRBD2. Trimming took 5 bases from V and 5 from J; bases not matched to a gene: 3. CDR1 is SQVTM, CDR2 ANQGSEA, per germline. This CDR3 is 11 amino acids long.

The sample holds a few counts of this clonotype. J is TRBJ2-7 and V is TRBV20-1; D ambiguous. V lost 2 bases and J 4 bases, leaving 15 bases between the germline ends. Germline V gene lookup returns CDR1 DFQATT and CDR2 SNEGSKA (reference sequence). The CDR3 sequence is 14 residues long. The CDR3 nucleotides are TGCAGTGCTAGATCACCGGGTGGGTTTTACGAGCAGTACTTC. The encoded protein is CSARSPGGFYEQYF.

V and J are TRBV11-2 and TRBJ2-7; TRBD1 might be the D (5 bases). The V gene lost 3 bases and the J gene lost 0 bases, with 9 bases spanning the gap. Germline lookup yields CDR1 SGHAT and CDR2 FQNNGV. The CDR3 has 14 residues. CDR3 sequence (DNA): TGTGCCAGCAGCTTGTACGACAGCTCCTACGAGCAGTACTTC. It specifies CASSLYDSSYEQYF.

This clonotype was counted only a few times. The J gene is TRBJ2-1, the V gene TRBV10-3; perhaps D is TRBD1 or TRBD2 (5 bases each). The CDR3 consists of 12 residues. Trimming stripped 4 bases from V and 11 bases from J, with 12 bases between. Germline loops: CDR1 ENHRY, CDR2 SYGVKD. This CDR3 is CAISGPGTQQFF. CDR3 sequence (DNA): TGTGCCATCAGTGGCCCCGGGACGCAGCAGTTCTTC.